The sequence of this TCR beta chain was determined in a study of blood T cell repertoires in COVID-19. Clones were read by immunoSEQ multiplex PCR, and TCRdb kept only the in-frame ones, dropping some. The sample shows 25,000 or so clones, approximately 94% of them seen only once. This receptor was taken from a woman in her forties or fifties with active COVID-19. Material: peripheral blood.

CDR3 loop: CASSEFGQGSTGELFF. Written as DNA, the CDR3 is TGTGCCAGCAGTGAATTCGGACAGGGAAGCACCGGGGAGCTGTTTTTT. The chain joins TRBV25-1 to TRBJ2-2, with 8 nucleotides matching TRBD1. This CDR3 is built from 16 residues. V dropped 1 base and J dropped 4; count of bases not matched to a gene: 5. Germline-derived CDR1 and CDR2 are MGHDK and SYGVNS.